A single sample gave rise to the 20 T cell receptor beta chains below, sequenced in a study of cytomegalovirus exposure and HLA in healthy donors. The study ran its PCR with 60 Vbeta and 13 Jbeta primers. Sequencing used immunoSEQ multiplex PCR; TCRdb keeps in-frame clones, though not all of them. The listing contains 140,000 to 150,000 clones. Source material: PBMCs. The receptors were gathered from a woman in her fifties or sixties in good health and CMV-seronegative.

In nucleotides, the CDR3 is TGTGCCAGCAGCTTCGAAAGGCTTGGGGCCCTGAACACTGAAGCTTTCTTT. This sequence encodes CASSFERLGALNTEAFF. This chain joins TRBV5-6 and TRBJ1-1, with D perhaps TRBD1 (5 bases). The CDR3 sequence is 17 residues long. V was pared by 2 bases and J by 0 bases, with 17 bases between. Per the germline V gene, CDR1 is SGHDT and CDR2 is YYEEEE.

The CDR3 coding sequence is TGTGCCAGTAGTTCGGCTAGCGGGATAACCGGGGAGCTGTTTTTT. This sequence encodes CASSSASGITGELFF. This chain links TRBV19 with TRBJ2-2; 9 positions agree with TRBD2. CDR1 is LNHDA and CDR2 is SQIVND in the germline V gene (reference sequence). CDR3 length: 15 residues. J lost 5 bases, V lost 5 bases, and 6 bases had no gene match.

This chain uses TRBV20-1 with TRBJ2-7, with D possibly TRBD1 on 6 matching bases. Trimming removed 3 bases from V and 5 bases from J, with 8 bases in between. The CDR3 runs 11 residues. Germline assignment: CDR1 DFQATT and CDR2 SNEGSKA (reference sequence). This chain's CDR3 is CSARTGDEQYF. Written as DNA, the CDR3 is TGCAGTGCTAGGACAGGAGACGAGCAGTACTTC.

The rearrangement joins TRBV7-9 to TRBJ1-3; 7 nucleotides align to TRBD1. Trimming cost V 8 bases and J 2 bases; bases outside gene matches: 9. The CDR3 extends over 15 amino acids. Germline V gene data show CDR1 as SEHNR and CDR2 as FQNEAQ (reference sequence). CDR3 loop: CASLLLTGAGNTIYF. CDR3 nucleotides: TGTGCCAGCCTCCTGCTAACAGGGGCTGGAAACACCATATATTTT.

The chain links TRBV30 to TRBJ2-7; tentative D call: TRBD1 (6 bases). Germline CDR1 and CDR2: GTSNPN and SVGIG (reference sequence). The CDR3 runs to 12 residues. Trimming left V 1 base short and J 4 bases short, with 8 bases between. The chain's CDR3 is CAWSGQVYEQYF. The CDR3 bases are TGTGCCTGGAGTGGACAGGTGTACGAGCAGTACTTC.

The J gene is TRBJ2-1, the V gene TRBV7-9; 12 bases line up with TRBD2. After removal of 1 base from V and 3 bases from J, the junction contained 7 bases not matched to a gene. The germline V gene encodes CDR1 SEHNR and CDR2 FQNEAQ (reference sequence). The CDR3 covers 18 residues. The CDR3: CASSLDLLAGGIYNEQFF. The CDR3 nucleotides are TGTGCCAGCAGCTTAGATCTCCTAGCGGGGGGGATCTACAATGAGCAGTTCTTC.

V usage is TRBV5-6 and J usage is TRBJ2-7; tentative D call: TRBD2 (6 bases). The CDR3 length is 13 residues. Trimming stripped 2 bases from V and 2 bases from J, with 8 bases between. The V gene's germline CDR1 is SGHDT and CDR2 YYEEEE. The CDR3 protein is CASSFGSAYEQYF. CDR3 nucleotides: TGTGCCAGCAGCTTCGGGAGCGCCTACGAGCAGTACTTC.

Concerning this clone itself: The sample has other DNA sequences that encode this CDR3 too. The V call is TRBV7-2, the J call TRBJ1-5, with TRBD1 identical over 9 bases. The junction had 4 bases not matched to a gene; V was cut back by 5 bases and J by 5 bases. Germline lookup yields CDR1 SGHTA and CDR2 FQGNSA. The CDR3 length is 14 residues. CDR3 region: CASSLRQGDQPQHF. As DNA, the CDR3 is TGTGCCAGCAGCCTTCGACAGGGGGATCAGCCCCAGCATTTT.

The rearrangement links TRBV11-2 to TRBJ2-5, with 10 bases fitting TRBD2. This CDR3 is built from 14 residues. Trimming cost V 3 bases and J 5 bases; bases outside gene matches: 3. Germline CDR1 and CDR2: SGHAT and FQNNGV. The CDR3 bases are TGTGCCAGCAGCTTCCTAGCGGGAGATGAGACCCAGTACTTC. Its protein is CASSFLAGDETQYF.

The rearrangement links TRBV7-2 to TRBJ1-5; TRBD1 is a possible D gene (5 bases). There are 14 residues in the CDR3. The germline gives CDR1 SGHTA, CDR2 FQGNSA. V was shortened by 5 bases and J by 0 bases, with 8 bases between the two germline ends. DNA of the CDR3: TGTGCCAGCAGCCCAACAGGTAGCAATCAGCCCCAGCATTTT. Translated: CASSPTGSNQPQHF.

The chain carries TRBV5-4 and TRBJ2-3; 13 bases are a match to TRBD2. CDR3 size: 16 residues. The germline V gene has CDR1 SGHNT and CDR2 YYREEE (reference sequence). Trimming took 4 bases from V and 7 from J; bases not matched to a gene: 9. CDR3 amino acids: CASSPAGTSGINTQYF. The CDR3 region has the DNA TGTGCCAGCAGCCCCGCCGGGACTAGCGGGATTAATACGCAGTATTTT.

The gene calls are TRBV20-1 and TRBJ1-2, with D unclear. Trimming removed 6 bases from V and 4 bases from J, with 9 bases in between. This CDR3 has 11 amino acids. Germline loops: CDR1 DFQATT, CDR2 SNEGSKA (reference sequence). The CDR3, as DNA: TGCAGTGCAAGGAGCTCCTATGGCTACACCTTC. Protein sequence: CSARSSYGYTF.

The V call is TRBV10-2, the J call TRBJ2-1; the D is unclear. Trimming stripped 2 bases from V and 4 bases from J, with 6 bases between. The CDR3 is 13 residues long. The germline V gene has CDR1 WSHSY and CDR2 SAAADI. This chain's CDR3 is CASSELVYNEQFF. The CDR3, as DNA: TGCGCCAGCAGTGAGCTAGTTTACAATGAGCAGTTCTTC.

The genes are TRBV10-3 and TRBJ2-3, with 10 bases identical to TRBD2. V was clipped by 4 bases and J by 6 bases; unmatched bases: 4. The CDR3 length is 14 residues. Germline CDR1 is ENHRY and CDR2 is SYGVKD. The CDR3 DNA follows: TGTGCCATCAGTGCTAGCGGGGGAGGGGATACGCAGTATTTT. Translation gives CAISASGGGDTQYF.

In DNA form, the CDR3 reads TGCGCCAGCAGCACAGAGGGGGCTCTAAATTCACCCCTCCACTTT. Encoded protein: CASSTEGALNSPLHF. The genes are TRBV4-3 and TRBJ1-6; 7 nucleotides align to TRBD1. J lost 7 bases, V lost 5 bases, and 8 bases had no gene match. This CDR3 contains 15 residues. The germline gives CDR1 LGHNA, CDR2 YSLEER.

This sequence joins TRBV6-5 and TRBJ2-5, with 10 positions matching TRBD2. V dropped 0 bases and J dropped 5; count of bases not matched to a gene: 6. Germline CDR1 and CDR2: MNHEY and SVGAGI. The CDR3 runs 16 residues. CDR3 coding DNA: TGTGCCAGCAGTTACTCGCCTAGCGGGAGATCGGAGACCCAGTACTTC. Amino acid sequence: CASSYSPSGRSETQYF.

This chain uses TRBV14 with TRBJ1-1, with D possibly TRBD1 on 6 matching bases. Trimming cost V 0 bases and J 0 bases, with 11 bases left between them. This CDR3 is 16 amino acids long. Germline lookup yields CDR1 SGHDN and CDR2 FVKESK. The CDR3 nucleotides read TGTGCCAGCAGCCAAGATAAGGGACACATGAACACTGAAGCTTTCTTT. It codes for CASSQDKGHMNTEAFF.

CDR3: CASSMGGDSGGIETQYF. CDR3 in DNA: TGTGCCAGTAGTATGGGGGGTGATAGCGGGGGTATAGAGACCCAGTACTTC. The J gene is TRBJ2-5, the V gene TRBV19; 9 bases map to TRBD2. Germline V gene lookup returns CDR1 LNHDA and CDR2 SQIVND (reference sequence). V lost 3 bases, J lost 4 bases, and 12 bases stayed unmatched. The CDR3 runs 17 residues.

This chain uses TRBV28 with TRBJ1-5; no clear D. V was trimmed by 2 bases and J by 5 bases, leaving 13 bases between them. The germline V gene encodes CDR1 MDHEN and CDR2 SYDVKM. The CDR3 contains 15 residues. CDR3 nucleotide sequence: TGTGCCAGCAGTTTAGGCGGGGAGGTTTATCAGCCCCAGCATTTT. Its protein product is CASSLGGEVYQPQHF.

V usage is TRBV6-5 and J usage is TRBJ2-1; 8 positions match TRBD2. The V and J ends lost 5 bases and 7 bases, in that order; junction bases with no gene match: 10. Germline CDR1 and CDR2: MNHEY and SVGAGI. The CDR3 has 15 amino acids. The CDR3 region has the DNA TGTGCCAGCAGTGCACTAGCGGTAAAATGGAATGAGCAGTTCTTC. Protein product: CASSALAVKWNEQFF.